These 3 T cell receptor beta chains share one sample of origin, sequenced in a study of graft-versus-host responses after intestinal transplantation. No antigen is known for these receptors. Data came from immunoSEQ multiplex PCR; TCRdb stores just in-frame clones and leaves some out. The repertoire holds roughly 100,000 clones, with approximately 93% as singletons. The sample consisted of unstimulated CD8+ T cells sorted from spleen or lymph node cells, taken before intestinal transplant. These receptors were taken from a human donor who received an intestinal transplant.

V is TRBV7-3 and J is TRBJ2-2, with 8 bases lining up with TRBD2. V lost 5 bases to trimming and J lost 1 base; unmatched junction nucleotides: 6. The CDR3 sequence is 16 residues long. Germline values: CDR1 SGHTA, CDR2 FQGTGA. The CDR3 sequence is CASSPLSGGNTGELFF. CDR3 nucleotides: TGTGCCAGCAGCCCCCTCAGCGGGGGGAACACCGGGGAGCTGTTTTTT.

The CDR3 bases are TGTGCCAGTAGTCTCACAGGTCCCCTTACCGGGGAGCTGTTTTTT. Translating it yields CASSLTGPLTGELFF. This sequence joins TRBV19 and TRBJ2-2, with D possibly matching TRBD1 (5 bases). The CDR3 totals 15 residues. CDR1 LNHDA and CDR2 SQIVND come from the germline V gene (reference sequence). V lost 5 bases and J lost 5, with 15 bases in between.

The gene calls are TRBV15 and TRBJ1-3; D unresolved. Trimming pared 8 bases from V and 0 bases from J, leaving 8 bases between. Per the germline V gene, CDR1 is LNHNV and CDR2 is YYDKDF (reference sequence). The CDR3 length is 13 residues. In nucleotides, the CDR3 is TGTGCCACCTTTGGAGGCTCTGGAAACACCATATATTTT. Amino acid sequence: CATFGGSGNTIYF. Supplemented by reference TRBV15 and TRBJ1-3, the full variable domain reads DAMVIQNPRYQVTQFGKPVTLSCSQTLNHNVMYWYQQKSSQAPKLLFHYYDKDFNNEADTPDNFQSRRPNTSFCFLDIRSPGLGDTAMYLCATFGGSGNTIYFGEGSWLTVV.